Listed below are T cell receptor beta chains from one sample, sequenced in a study of beta chain features in type 1 diabetes. Generated by immunoSEQ multiplex PCR, the TCRdb table keeps only in-frame clones and is missing some. The data contain 40,000 to 45,000 clones, over 50% of them singletons. Source material: Tregs from blood. These receptors were collected from a woman between 18 and 29 years old in good health. CDR3s include the opening cysteine and the closing phenylalanine or tryptophan. The D gene is left open where the match is weak. Where a row states a size, it is once, few, many or the class of an expanded clone; other rows omit it.

clone size	V gene	J gene	D gene	CDR3 protein	CDR3 DNA
-	TRBV28	TRBJ1-5	-	CASSLGPMFYQPQHF	TGTGCCAGCAGTTTAGGGCCCATGTTTTATCAGCCCCAGCATTTT
-	TRBV5-1	TRBJ2-6	-	CASSLEFRGSYSGANVLTF	TGCGCCAGCAGCTTGGAGTTTCGCGGGTCCTACTCTGGGGCCAACGTCCTGACTTTC
-	TRBV6-1	TRBJ1-6	TRBD1	CASSFGGTGVSPLHF	TGTGCCAGCAGTTTTGGCGGGACAGGGGTTTCACCCCTCCACTTT
few	TRBV29-1	TRBJ2-3	-	CSSTGGTDTQYF	TGCAGCTCCACCGGGGGCACAGATACGCAGTATTTT
once	TRBV7-2	TRBJ1-2	TRBD1	CASRAQGVYGYTF	TGTGCCAGCAGAGCACAGGGGGTCTATGGCTACACCTTC
-	TRBV29-1	TRBJ1-5	-	CSVRGWGNQPQHF	TGCAGCGTCAGAGGGTGGGGCAATCAGCCCCAGCATTTT
few	TRBV7-9	TRBJ2-2	-	CVLGRGNTGELFF	TGTGTTCTGGGCAGGGGGAACACCGGGGAGCTGTTTTTT
-	TRBV5-6	TRBJ2-5	-	CASSLWSGEETQYF	TGTGCCAGCAGCTTGTGGTCAGGGGAAGAGACCCAGTACTTC
-	TRBV9	TRBJ2-1	TRBD2	CASSFSRLAVYNEQFF	TGTGCCAGCAGCTTTAGTCGACTAGCGGTCTACAATGAGCAGTTCTTC
few	TRBV6-1	TRBJ1-2	-	CASTEEGWRYGYTF	TGTGCCAGCACCGAGGAGGGGTGGAGATATGGCTACACCTTC
-	TRBV10-3	TRBJ2-1	TRBD2	CAISGTTSGSGDEQFF	TGTGCCATCAGCGGAACGACTAGCGGGAGTGGGGATGAGCAGTTCTTC
-	TRBV7-9	TRBJ2-2	TRBD1	CASNKDRGPGELFF	TGTGCCAGCAATAAGGACAGGGGTCCCGGGGAGCTGTTTTTT
few	TRBV5-1	TRBJ1-1	-	CASSLAGDGEAFF	TGCGCCAGCAGCTTGGCGGGGGACGGTGAAGCTTTCTTT
few	TRBV4-3	TRBJ2-1	TRBD2	CASSQAGLAGYNEQFF	TGCGCCAGCAGCCAAGCGGGACTAGCGGGTTACAATGAGCAGTTCTTC
once	TRBV7-9	TRBJ1-2	TRBD1	CASSSTGTGVGYTF	TGTGCCAGCAGCTCTACCGGGACAGGGGTCGGCTACACCTTC